These T cell receptor beta chains were read from a single sample in a study of cytomegalovirus exposure and HLA in healthy donors. Measured with immunoSEQ multiplex PCR; TCRdb has only the in-frame clones, and not every one. The sample carries over 150,000 clones, about 77% recorded once. The sample was PBMCs. Receptors originate from a young man in good health and CMV-seropositive. CDR3s leave out the opening cysteine and the closing phenylalanine or tryptophan. Each record gives: V gene, J gene, CDR3 protein.

>TRBV28|TRBJ1-5
ASSLAEGQPQH
>TRBV7-9|TRBJ2-3
ASSSRDTQY
>TRBV7-2|TRBJ1-2
ASSPRTGGYGYT
>TRBV15|TRBJ1-4
ATSSRTGGSEKLF
>TRBV29-1|TRBJ1-2
SVTGSNRDGYT
>TRBV30|TRBJ2-2
AWSRDRVSTGELF
>TRBV4-2|TRBJ2-1
ASSQVGSSGGSYNEQF
>TRBV27|TRBJ2-2
ATRLGGPWAGELF
>TRBV11-3|TRBJ2-7
ASSLERISYEQY
>TRBV18|TRBJ2-4
ASSPTSGGAKNIQY
>TRBV13|TRBJ2-7
ASSVQNFEQY
>TRBV11-2|TRBJ1-3
ASSLIPHSGNTIY
>TRBV11-3|TRBJ2-7
ASSLGGTGIHEQY
>TRBV2|TRBJ2-5
ASSDGAGRGKETQY
>TRBV7-9|TRBJ2-3
ASSLGWGEDPTDTQY
>TRBV11-1|TRBJ2-7
ASSLGATGYEQY
>TRBV9|TRBJ2-1
ASSVGGLAGLNEQF
>TRBV6-6|TRBJ1-4
ASSSEGGKLF
>TRBV28|TRBJ2-1
ASTPGQIYNEQF
>TRBV30|TRBJ1-2
AWSGNRGQYYGYT
>TRBV7-9|TRBJ1-5
ASSFGQGVSSNQPQH
>TRBV10-3|TRBJ1-5
AIRGSNQPQH
>TRBV18|TRBJ2-6
ASSPPGLRSGLSSGANVLT
>TRBV4-1|TRBJ2-7
ASSQDPAGGYEQY
>TRBV7-2|TRBJ1-4
ASSLGSPGEKLF
>TRBV27|TRBJ2-7
ASSLNGLVYEQY
>TRBV28|TRBJ2-7
ASSSTTGGRLYEQY
>TRBV11-2|TRBJ1-3
ASSSGTGTTGNTIY
>TRBV28|TRBJ2-1
ASSPPGGEVDEQF
>TRBV19|TRBJ1-1
ASSMGRNTEAF
>TRBV7-2|TRBJ1-2
ASSPNLLQGRISLDGYT
>TRBV18|TRBJ2-7
ASAGARLYEQY